This TCR beta chain was sequenced during a study of blood T cell repertoires in COVID-19. Overall study: Some COVID-19 samples were acute and others convalescent; all came from the United States, Italy and Spain. PBMCs, B-cell-depleted T cells, or T cells were the source of the cDNA or gDNA that made up the material.

Data came from immunoSEQ multiplex PCR; TCRdb stores just in-frame clones and leaves some out. Seen here are around 200,000 clones, about four fifths observed once, and the top ten hold 2% to 3%. Trimming pared 5 bases from V and 4 bases from J, leaving 20 bases between. Germline V gene data show CDR1 as MDHEN and CDR2 as SYDVKM. This CDR3 is built from 16 residues. The clonotype was recovered from a woman between 40 and 50 years old with active or convalescent COVID-19. Sequencing was performed on peripheral blood. The chain couples TRBV28 to TRBJ1-2, with D tentatively TRBD1 (6 bases). CDR3 region: CASSPRPSQGTYGYTF. CDR3 nucleotide sequence: TGTGCCAGCAGTCCGCGTCCATCTCAGGGGACCTATGGCTACACCTTC.